The 10 T cell receptor beta chains listed next were all sequenced from one sample in a study of cytomegalovirus exposure and HLA in healthy donors. Vbeta (60) and Jbeta (13) primers were used in the PCR. Profiled with immunoSEQ multiplex PCR; TCRdb holds only in-frame clones, not every one. The sample holds 170,000 or so clones, 75% to 85% seen once. Sequencing used PBMCs. The receptors were gathered from a boy under 18 in good health and CMV-seronegative.

This chain connects TRBV10-1 to TRBJ2-1, with TRBD2 matching 9 bases. V was clipped by 4 bases and J by 7 bases; unmatched bases: 5. This CDR3 contains 14 residues. The V gene's germline CDR1 is WNHNN and CDR2 SYGVQD (reference sequence). The CDR3 reads CASSALAGFNEQFF. The CDR3 nucleotides read TGCGCCAGCAGTGCCCTAGCGGGGTTTAATGAGCAGTTCTTC.

The rearrangement links TRBV2 to TRBJ2-1, with no clear D. The CDR3 consists of 13 residues. Germline V lookup: CDR1 SNHLY, CDR2 FYNNEI. Between the trimmed V and J ends, which lost 4 bases and 3 bases, there was a span of 7 bases. This CDR3 is CASSGPYYNEQFF. In nucleotides, the CDR3 is TGTGCCAGCAGTGGGCCGTACTACAATGAGCAGTTCTTC.

The CDR3 coding sequence is TGTGCCTGGAGTACAGGGGCCGGGGGCTACACCTTC. Amino acid sequence: CAWSTGAGGYTF. The V and J genes are TRBV30 and TRBJ1-2, with 7 positions matching TRBD1. The CDR3 totals 12 residues. Trimming took 2 bases from V and 8 from J; bases not matched to a gene: 5. CDR1 and CDR2 (germline): GTSNPN, SVGIG (reference sequence). Full variable domain (remainder filled in from reference TRBV30 and TRBJ1-2): SQTIHQWPATLVQPVGSPLSLECTVEGTSNPNLYWYRQAAGRGLQLLFYSVGIGQISSEVPQNLSASRPQDRQFILSSKKLLLSDSGFYLCAWSTGAGGYTFGSGTRLTVV.

The chain links TRBV5-1 to TRBJ1-2; TRBD1 agrees at 9 bases. With 5 bases clipped from V and 4 bases from J, the junction kept 3 bases outside the gene matches. The CDR3 sequence is 13 residues long. Germline loops: CDR1 SGHRS, CDR2 YFSETQ. CDR3 nucleotides: TGCGCCAGCAGGATGACAGGGGGCTATGGCTACACCTTC. Its protein product is CASRMTGGYGYTF.

Here the CDR3 DNA reads TGTGCCAGCAGCTTAAATGGGGCAGGGGAAGGCTACACCTTC. It yields the protein CASSLNGAGEGYTF. The V gene is TRBV7-3, the J gene TRBJ1-2; tentatively, D is TRBD1 (6 bases). The V gene's germline CDR1 is SGHTA and CDR2 FQGTGA. V was pared by 1 base and J by 8 bases, with 14 bases between. This CDR3 has 14 amino acids.

The chain couples TRBV4-2 to TRBJ2-5; D not certain. The end of the DNA is better explained by TRBJ2-7, so the J call may be wrong. CDR1 is LGHNA, CDR2 YNFKEQ, per germline. The CDR3 consists of 12 residues. CDR3 loop: CASSQEPREQYF. For the CDR3, the DNA is TGTGCCAGCAGCCAAGAGCCCCGCGAGCAGTACTTC.

This clone has only one observation. The CDR3 nucleotides are TGCGCCAGCAGCTTGCAGCGCCCGAACACCGGGGAGCTGTTTTTT. This sequence encodes CASSLQRPNTGELFF. The chain employs TRBV5-1 and TRBJ2-2; no firm D call. Trimming shortened V by 1 base and J by 0 bases, and 7 bases separated the two germline ends. Germline V CDR1 and CDR2: SGHRS, YFSETQ. This CDR3 spans 15 amino acids.

CDR3: CASSMGYAVTEAFF. DNA for the CDR3: TGTGCCAGTAGTATGGGTTATGCGGTTACTGAAGCTTTCTTT. The chain combines TRBV19 with TRBJ1-1; D call uncertain. The CDR3 spans 14 residues. V lost 3 bases and J lost 5, with 13 bases in between. Germline CDR1 LNHDA, CDR2 SQIVND (reference sequence).

The chain uses TRBV4-1 and TRBJ1-2; 7 bases fit TRBD1. This CDR3 has 14 residues. Germline V gene data show CDR1 as MGHRA and CDR2 as YSYEKL. J gave up 2 bases and V 5 bases, and 5 bases lay outside the gene matches. The CDR3 DNA is TGCGCCAGCAGCACGCCGGGACAGAACTATGGCTACACCTTC. Protein: CASSTPGQNYGYTF.

This clone was seen more than once but under ten times. The rearrangement joins TRBV7-2 to TRBJ1-4; D gene uncertain. CDR1 and CDR2 from the germline V gene are SGHTA and FQGNSA. Trimming left V 5 bases short and J 11 bases short, with 21 bases between. CDR3 size: 15 residues. The CDR3 DNA sequence: TGTGCCAGCAGCCTTCGGCCGGCGGACTCGGGGAAACTGTTTTTT. Translated, it gives CASSLRPADSGKLFF.